This entry concerns a single T cell receptor (beta chain). Its antigen is unknown. No qualities accompany the bases; no much larger clone lies one base away. The sample belongs to a study of response to subunit inactivated influenza vaccine listed by TCRdb under 2018. Broadly, across the study: Deep quantitative profiling of the T cell receptor repertoire was used in the study to follow responses to a trivalent subunit inactivated influenza vaccine. General study outcomes and caveats: The authors suggested that each seasonal influenza vaccination may recruit only a limited number of new T cells.

The library was produced with RT-PCR. These reads were obtained on an Illumina HiSeq 2500. Through fastp at Q25 and MiXCR, TCRdb rebuilt clones from the public reads, retaining in-frame beta chains. Every CDR3 protein is listed once, alongside the most common genes and DNA of its rows. Present in this sample are around 200,000 distinct CDR3 sequences, 13% to 15% of which were seen just once. The top ten hold approximately 27% of the sample. CDR1 and CDR2 are drawn from the germline V gene (reference sequence): SEHNR, FQNEAQ. V loses 1 base of germline sequence and J loses 14 bases, and the interval between the two ends is 10 bases. The CDR3 has 11 amino acids, counting the end cysteine and phenylalanine. This entry keeps only the CDR3 DNA: 33 bases, framed from base 1.

Material: CD8+ T cells sorted from PBMCs, obtained 4 to 6 days after vaccination. The chain joins TRBV7-9 to TRBJ2-3; TRBD2 is a weak D gene call, 6 bases matching. The clonotype was recovered from a man between 50 and 59 years old who received an inactivated influenza vaccine. Donor details come from another sample of the same person, matched by shared clones. The CDR3 protein: CASSLGLEAYF. The DNA sequence follows: TGTGCCAGCAGCTTAGGACTAGAAGCGTATTTT. The full variable domain, with segments outside the CDR3 supplied by the reference TRBV7-9 and TRBJ2-3 proteins, appears as DTGVSQNPRHKITKRGQNVTFRCDPISEHNRLYWYRQTLGQGPEFLTYFQNEAQLEKSRLLSDRFSAERPKGSFSTLEIQRTEQGDSAMYLCASSLGLEAYFGPGTRLTVL.